This T cell receptor beta chain was identified in a study of post-analysis software for immune sequencing data. Across the study: As for disease course, relapsing-remitting, secondary progressive and progressive-relapsing multiple sclerosis were all included. Study-level findings and limits: Same-batch preparations were strongly co-clustered by F measure. Significantly lower normalized Chao1 diversity was found in patients with multiple sclerosis relative to controls. Patients carried 4 or 5 TRBV segments more frequently than controls did, and TRBV5-6, TRBV5-1 and TRBV20-1 were among them.

The CDR3 is 16 residues long. Trimming took off 6 bases at V and 6 bases at J, with 18 bases between the two ends. The V gene's germline CDR1 is SGHTA and CDR2 FQGNSA. As regards this clonotype: Its target is not known.

cDNA libraries of TCR beta carried unique molecular identifiers. Some 500,000 cDNA molecules were obtained from about 0.98 to 11 million T cells. MiXCR, run by TCRdb on the PCR reads, gives a single entry per CDR3 protein. The data show some 890,000 distinct CDR3 sequences, around 50% seen once. The TCR was taken from a girl under 18 with multiple sclerosis. The V gene is TRBV7-2, the J gene TRBJ1-6; D is unclear. Specimen: blood. CDR3: CASSFARTDLNSPLHF. The CDR3 DNA reads as TGTGCCAGCAGTTTTGCCCGGACCGATCTTAATTCACCCCTCCACTTT.